A selection of T cell receptor beta chains follows, all from one sample in a study of cytomegalovirus exposure and HLA in healthy donors. Sequenced by immunoSEQ multiplex PCR; TCRdb stores in-frame clones only, minus some. The table lists 95,000 to 150,000 clones, over 65% of them singletons. The sequenced sample was PBMCs. These receptors were obtained from a man aged 25-45 years in good health and CMV-seronegative. Each CDR3 is given with its conserved first and last residue. D genes are given only for firm matches. Only part of the rows carry a size: once, few, many, or a class if the clone is expanded.

clone_size | cdr3_length | d_call | j_call | v_call | cdr3_nt | cdr3_aa
- | 15 | TRBD2 | TRBJ2-5 | TRBV7-3 | TGTGCCAGCAGCCCGACTAGCGGGGGGGTAGAGACCCAGTACTTC | CASSPTSGGVETQYF
- | 17 | TRBD1 | TRBJ2-2 | TRBV5-1 | TGCGCCAGCAGCAGATTGACAGGGGGGTCGAACACCGGGGAGCTGTTTTTT | CASSRLTGGSNTGELFF
once | 16 | TRBD1 | TRBJ1-5 | TRBV28 | TGTGCCAGCAGTTTTTTCGGACAGGGGAAGGTGCAGCCCCAGCATTTT | CASSFFGQGKVQPQHF
- | 15 | - | TRBJ1-1 | TRBV5-1 | TGCGCCAGCAGCTTGGAAGGTGGGCCGGGGACTGAAGCTTTCTTT | CASSLEGGPGTEAFF
- | 16 | TRBD2 | TRBJ2-7 | TRBV19 | TGTGCCAGTAGTACACCGTCTAGCGGGACTCTACGGGAGCAGTACTTC | CASSTPSSGTLREQYF
- | 18 | - | TRBJ1-4 | TRBV28 | TGTGCCAGCAGTTTATCCAAGGGGGGGAGATCAACTAATGAAAAACTGTTTTTT | CASSLSKGGRSTNEKLFF
- | 17 | - | TRBJ2-1 | TRBV7-7 | TGTGCCAGCAGCTTATTCGACGCAGCCTCCGGGAGCGATGAGCAGTTCTTC | CASSLFDAASGSDEQFF
- | 16 | TRBD2 | TRBJ2-1 | TRBV2 | TGTGCCAGCAGTCGTATTAGCGGGAGGGCTGGGAATGAGCAGTTCTTC | CASSRISGRAGNEQFF
- | 15 | TRBD1 | TRBJ1-2 | TRBV10-3 | TGTGCCATCAGTGAAATTAATTCTTCAGGGGGCGTATCGACCTTC | CAISEINSSGGVSTF
- | 13 | TRBD1 | TRBJ1-2 | TRBV10-3 | TGTGCCATCAGTCTACAGGGGGCGGAAGGCTACACCTTC | CAISLQGAEGYTF
- | 14 | TRBD2 | TRBJ2-5 | TRBV10-3 | TGTGCCATCAGCCACACTAGCGGCCAAGAGACCCAGTACTTC | CAISHTSGQETQYF
- | 15 | - | TRBJ2-2 | TRBV21-1 | TGTGCCAGCAAGAGGACAGGAGCGAACACCGGGGAGCTGTTTTTT | CASKRTGANTGELFF
- | 11 | - | TRBJ1-1 | TRBV5-6 | TGTGCCAGCAGCTTGAGAGGGGAAGCTTTCTTT | CASSLRGEAFF
- | 16 | - | TRBJ1-5 | TRBV19 | TGTGCCAGTAGTTCCCCTTCAGCGGGGGGCAATCAGCCCCAGCATTTT | CASSSPSAGGNQPQHF
- | 15 | TRBD1 | TRBJ2-7 | TRBV15 | TGTGCCACCAGCAGAGACCGGGACAGGGGGTACGAGCAGTACTTC | CATSRDRDRGYEQYF
- | 16 | TRBD1 | TRBJ1-2 | TRBV5-5 | TGTGCCAGCAGCTTGATCGACAGGGGGGAAAACTATGGCTACACCTTC | CASSLIDRGENYGYTF
few | 13 | - | TRBJ1-1 | TRBV11-3 | TGTGCCAGCAGCTTGCCACAGAACACTGAAGCTTTCTTT | CASSLPQNTEAFF
- | 17 | TRBD1 | TRBJ2-1 | TRBV10-3 | TGTGCCATCAGTGCAGCAATACCGGGACAGGGTATAGATGAGCAGTTCTTC | CAISAAIPGQGIDEQFF
few | 15 | TRBD2 | TRBJ2-1 | TRBV27 | TGTGCCAGCAGTTTATTCTTAGCGGGGGGTAATGAGCAGTTCTTC | CASSLFLAGGNEQFF
- | 18 | TRBD1 | TRBJ1-1 | TRBV7-6 | TGTGCCAGCAGCTTAATGGGGGCACCGACAGGGGCGAGCACTGAAGCTTTCTTT | CASSLMGAPTGASTEAFF
once | 11 | - | TRBJ1-1 | TRBV20-1 | TGCAGTGCAAAACAAGACAGTGAAGCTTTCTTT | CSAKQDSEAFF
few | 13 | - | TRBJ1-2 | TRBV5-4 | TGTGCCAGCAGCTTGCCCGGGAATGATGGCTACACCTTC | CASSLPGNDGYTF
- | 14 | TRBD1 | TRBJ2-7 | TRBV5-1 | TGCGCCAGCAGCTTAACGACAGGGCCCTACGAGCAGTACTTC | CASSLTTGPYEQYF
- | 13 | TRBD2 | TRBJ2-1 | TRBV5-1 | TGCGCCAGCAGCCTAGGACTAGATTATGAGCAGTTCTTC | CASSLGLDYEQFF
- | 13 | - | TRBJ1-2 | TRBV6-4 | TGTGCCAGCAGTGACTCGGGCTCCTATGGCTACACCTTC | CASSDSGSYGYTF
- | 14 | TRBD1 | TRBJ1-5 | TRBV29-1 | TGCAGCGTTGCCCCCGGGACAGGGAATCAGCCCCAGCATTTT | CSVAPGTGNQPQHF
- | 17 | TRBD2 | TRBJ2-5 | TRBV14 | TGTGCCAGCAGCCTAAGGCGCCTAGCGGGAGGGTTAGAGACCCAGTACTTC | CASSLRRLAGGLETQYF
few | 15 | TRBD1 | TRBJ2-1 | TRBV9 | TGTGCCAGCAGCCTTGGGACAGGGGGTAACAATGAGCAGTTCTTC | CASSLGTGGNNEQFF
- | 14 | TRBD1 | TRBJ2-7 | TRBV18 | TGTGCCAGCTCATCACAGACAGGGGGGTACGAGCAGTACTTC | CASSSQTGGYEQYF
- | 17 | - | TRBJ2-7 | TRBV14 | TGTGCCAGCAGCCAAGCTCCGGGACTCCGGAGCTCCTACGAGCAGTACTTC | CASSQAPGLRSSYEQYF
- | 13 | - | TRBJ1-1 | TRBV4-1 | TGCGCCAGCAGCCCCAATGTTCTGGCAGAAGCTTTCTTT | CASSPNVLAEAFF
- | 13 | - | TRBJ2-3 | TRBV7-9 | TGTGCCAGCAGCTTAGGTGGAGCAGATACGCAGTATTTT | CASSLGGADTQYF
- | 13 | TRBD1 | TRBJ2-7 | TRBV7-8 | TGTGCCAGCAGCTCCAGGGGGCCCCCAGAGCAGTACTTC | CASSSRGPPEQYF
medium-sized | 17 | - | TRBJ2-4 | TRBV19 | TGTGCCAGTAGTGCGGACACCCAACCTCTAGCCAAAAACATTCAGTACTTC | CASSADTQPLAKNIQYF
- | 15 | - | TRBJ1-1 | TRBV11-2 | TGTGCCAGCAGCGCTTCCCCCGGGACATACACTGAGGCTTTCTTT | CASSASPGTYTEAFF
once | 13 | - | TRBJ2-7 | TRBV30 | TGTGCCTGGAGCGGACATCGGGCTGGAGAGCAGTACTTC | CAWSGHRAGEQYF
- | 14 | - | TRBJ1-1 | TRBV28 | TGTGCCAGCAGTTTATCCCGGGTGAACACTGAAGCTTTCTTT | CASSLSRVNTEAFF
- | 15 | - | TRBJ1-2 | TRBV19 | TGTGCCAGTAGTATGCGCGGGCAGGGGAACTACGGCTACACCTTC | CASSMRGQGNYGYTF
- | 14 | - | TRBJ2-3 | TRBV10-3 | TGTGCCATCACCTCGCGGTCCAACGTGAGTTCGCAGTATTTT | CAITSRSNVSSQYF
- | 15 | - | TRBJ2-5 | TRBV5-1 | TGCGCCAGCATTACACCCACACAAACCCAAGAGACCCAGTACTTC | CASITPTQTQETQYF
- | 17 | - | TRBJ2-2 | TRBV15 | TGTGCCACCAGCAGAGAGGGGGCTGCGTTGTTTGCCGGGGAGCTGTTTTTT | CATSREGAALFAGELFF
- | 15 | TRBD1 | TRBJ2-5 | TRBV7-9 | TGTGCCAGCAGCTTTTGGGACAGGCGCGGAGAGACCCAGTACTTC | CASSFWDRRGETQYF
- | 17 | - | TRBJ2-7 | TRBV6-1 | TGTGCCAGCAGTGAAGCCTCCGCGCGCTGGGGCTTATACGAGCAGTACTTC | CASSEASARWGLYEQYF
- | 13 | TRBD1 | TRBJ2-2 | TRBV10-3 | TGTGCCCACCGGGACAGGGGTGCCGGGGAGCTGTTTTTT | CAHRDRGAGELFF
once | 14 | - | TRBJ1-4 | TRBV5-6 | TGTGCCAGCGGCGACAGCCCAGGGGATGAAAAACTGTTTTTT | CASGDSPGDEKLFF
- | 17 | - | TRBJ2-3 | TRBV4-1 | TGCGCCAGCAGCCAAGGGGTCGCGGGGACTAGCACAGATACGCAGTATTTT | CASSQGVAGTSTDTQYF
once | 16 | TRBD1 | TRBJ1-5 | TRBV5-6 | TGTGCCAGCAGCCGCACAGCCGGGACAGGGAATCAGCCCCAGCATTTT | CASSRTAGTGNQPQHF
- | 14 | TRBD2 | TRBJ2-5 | TRBV7-3 | TGTGCCAGCAGCCCGGTAGCGGGGGTAGAGACCCAGTACTTC | CASSPVAGVETQYF
- | 15 | - | TRBJ2-7 | TRBV18 | TGTGCCAGCTCACCACGAGTAGGGGGTACCTACGAGCAGTACTTC | CASSPRVGGTYEQYF